The TCR beta chain under discussion was sequenced for a study of T cells in women clearing cervical HPV infection. About the study: Cases were women with histologically confirmed HPV16-related CIN3 or worse, including a couple of invasive cancers.

Germline-derived CDR1 and CDR2 are SGHAT and FQNNGV. This CDR3 comprises 15 residues. The junction had 7 bases not matched to a gene; V was cut back by 4 bases and J by 3 bases. A note on this clone: The read halts 3 residues ahead of the CDR3 end, with the missing end drawn from the germline J gene.

Cervical HPV DNA detected by MY09/MY11 PCR, typed by dot-blot. Assay used: immunoSEQ multiplex PCR; TCRdb lists only in-frame clones, some missing. Here the sample table reports about 33,000 clones. This sequence was found in a woman aged 18-70 years with a cervical HPV16 infection that either progressed to CIN3+ or cleared (not recorded which). This chain joins TRBV11-2 and TRBJ2-7; 9 nucleotides agree with TRBD1. Sequencing was done on a sample of blood buffy coat. The CDR3 DNA, read in part, is TGTGCCAGCAGCTCCCGGACAGGGGTCTTCTACGAG. It yields the protein CASSSRTGVFYE. The full-length CDR3 reads as CASSSRTGVFYEQYF.